The next 5 T cell receptor beta chains were all read from a single sample in a study of blood T cell repertoires in COVID-19. The data were produced by immunoSEQ multiplex PCR, yet TCRdb's version contains in-frame clones alone and is incomplete. The sample holds 250,000 to 400,000 clones, 85% to 90% seen once. The sequencing input was peripheral blood. Receptors originate from a woman in her 30s with COVID-19, enrolled during active disease.

The chain recombines TRBV27 with TRBJ2-1; 9 bases map to TRBD2. Per germline, CDR1 MNHEY and CDR2 SMNVEV (reference sequence). The CDR3 is 14 amino acids. V trimming: 7 bases; J trimming: 8 bases; junction bases outside the gene matches: 9. The CDR3 spells CASTGLASPDEQFF. DNA for the CDR3: TGTGCCAGCACCGGACTAGCGAGCCCGGATGAGCAGTTCTTC.

The V and J genes are TRBV14 and TRBJ2-3, with TRBD2 matching over 9 bases. J lost 1 base, V lost 2 bases, and 4 bases had no gene match. This CDR3 is built from 16 residues. The germline V gene has CDR1 SGHDN and CDR2 FVKESK. As DNA, the CDR3 is TGTGCCAGCAGCCAATGGGGACTAGCAGGCACAGATACGCAGTATTTT. Translated: CASSQWGLAGTDTQYF.

The J gene is TRBJ1-2, the V gene TRBV6-5, with D perhaps matching TRBD1 (6 bases). The CDR3 sequence is 14 residues long. Germline V gives CDR1 MNHEY, CDR2 SVGAGI. V lost 5 bases to trimming and J lost 8 bases, with 18 bases between them. CDR3 in amino acids: CASSRSRGAGGYTF. CDR3 nucleotides: TGTGCCAGCAGTCGCTCTCGGGGGGCTGGAGGCTACACCTTC.

The V call is TRBV28, the J call TRBJ1-2; no firm D call. CDR3 length: 14 residues. The V end lost 5 bases, the J end lost 2 bases, and 12 bases lay between the germline ends. Per the germline V gene, CDR1 is MDHEN and CDR2 is SYDVKM. The CDR3 spells CASSAGGPNYGYTF. The CDR3 coding sequence is TGTGCCAGCAGTGCAGGAGGACCGAACTATGGCTACACCTTC.

The gene calls are TRBV2 and TRBJ1-1; a weak D match, TRBD1 (5 bases). Looked up from germline, CDR1 is SNHLY and CDR2 is FYNNEI. V lost 7 bases and J lost 1, with 13 bases in between. The CDR3 is 14 amino acids. The CDR3 nucleotides read TGTGCCAGCACCCTGACAGTGAAGAACACTGAAGCTTTCTTT. Translation gives CASTLTVKNTEAFF.